The next 3 T cell receptor beta chains were all read from a single sample in a study of control samples from healthy donors and cancer patients. Sequenced by immunoSEQ multiplex PCR; TCRdb stores in-frame clones only, minus some. Of 150,000 to 180,000 clones in the sample, about 94% were seen once. Sample: blood. Receptors were obtained from a man aged 40-55 years in good health.

This rearrangement joins TRBV29-1 to TRBJ1-2, with D uncertain. The V gene's germline CDR1 is SQVTM and CDR2 ANQGSEA. The ends were cut back, 3 bases at V and 2 bases at J, with 19 bases in the middle. There are 16 residues in the CDR3. The CDR3 region is CSVERFVGQLNYGYTF. The CDR3 bases are TGCAGCGTTGAGAGGTTCGTTGGGCAGCTCAACTATGGCTACACCTTC.

The chain combines TRBV24-1 with TRBJ2-7, with D unresolved. The ends were cut back, 1 base at V and 4 bases at J, with 10 bases in the middle. The CDR3 runs to 14 residues. In germline, CDR1 is KGHDR, CDR2 SFDVKD. CDR3 sequence reads: CATSDFYRFYEQYF. The CDR3, as DNA: TGTGCCACCAGTGATTTTTACAGATTTTACGAGCAGTACTTC.

The chain is built from TRBV12-3 or TRBV12-4 and TRBJ2-5; D not resolved. Trimming shortened V by 5 bases and J by 0 bases, and 4 bases separated the two germline ends. This CDR3 contains 12 residues. The CDR3 DNA follows: TGTGCCAGCAGTCCGTACCAAGAGACCCAGTACTTC. Translation: CASSPYQETQYF.